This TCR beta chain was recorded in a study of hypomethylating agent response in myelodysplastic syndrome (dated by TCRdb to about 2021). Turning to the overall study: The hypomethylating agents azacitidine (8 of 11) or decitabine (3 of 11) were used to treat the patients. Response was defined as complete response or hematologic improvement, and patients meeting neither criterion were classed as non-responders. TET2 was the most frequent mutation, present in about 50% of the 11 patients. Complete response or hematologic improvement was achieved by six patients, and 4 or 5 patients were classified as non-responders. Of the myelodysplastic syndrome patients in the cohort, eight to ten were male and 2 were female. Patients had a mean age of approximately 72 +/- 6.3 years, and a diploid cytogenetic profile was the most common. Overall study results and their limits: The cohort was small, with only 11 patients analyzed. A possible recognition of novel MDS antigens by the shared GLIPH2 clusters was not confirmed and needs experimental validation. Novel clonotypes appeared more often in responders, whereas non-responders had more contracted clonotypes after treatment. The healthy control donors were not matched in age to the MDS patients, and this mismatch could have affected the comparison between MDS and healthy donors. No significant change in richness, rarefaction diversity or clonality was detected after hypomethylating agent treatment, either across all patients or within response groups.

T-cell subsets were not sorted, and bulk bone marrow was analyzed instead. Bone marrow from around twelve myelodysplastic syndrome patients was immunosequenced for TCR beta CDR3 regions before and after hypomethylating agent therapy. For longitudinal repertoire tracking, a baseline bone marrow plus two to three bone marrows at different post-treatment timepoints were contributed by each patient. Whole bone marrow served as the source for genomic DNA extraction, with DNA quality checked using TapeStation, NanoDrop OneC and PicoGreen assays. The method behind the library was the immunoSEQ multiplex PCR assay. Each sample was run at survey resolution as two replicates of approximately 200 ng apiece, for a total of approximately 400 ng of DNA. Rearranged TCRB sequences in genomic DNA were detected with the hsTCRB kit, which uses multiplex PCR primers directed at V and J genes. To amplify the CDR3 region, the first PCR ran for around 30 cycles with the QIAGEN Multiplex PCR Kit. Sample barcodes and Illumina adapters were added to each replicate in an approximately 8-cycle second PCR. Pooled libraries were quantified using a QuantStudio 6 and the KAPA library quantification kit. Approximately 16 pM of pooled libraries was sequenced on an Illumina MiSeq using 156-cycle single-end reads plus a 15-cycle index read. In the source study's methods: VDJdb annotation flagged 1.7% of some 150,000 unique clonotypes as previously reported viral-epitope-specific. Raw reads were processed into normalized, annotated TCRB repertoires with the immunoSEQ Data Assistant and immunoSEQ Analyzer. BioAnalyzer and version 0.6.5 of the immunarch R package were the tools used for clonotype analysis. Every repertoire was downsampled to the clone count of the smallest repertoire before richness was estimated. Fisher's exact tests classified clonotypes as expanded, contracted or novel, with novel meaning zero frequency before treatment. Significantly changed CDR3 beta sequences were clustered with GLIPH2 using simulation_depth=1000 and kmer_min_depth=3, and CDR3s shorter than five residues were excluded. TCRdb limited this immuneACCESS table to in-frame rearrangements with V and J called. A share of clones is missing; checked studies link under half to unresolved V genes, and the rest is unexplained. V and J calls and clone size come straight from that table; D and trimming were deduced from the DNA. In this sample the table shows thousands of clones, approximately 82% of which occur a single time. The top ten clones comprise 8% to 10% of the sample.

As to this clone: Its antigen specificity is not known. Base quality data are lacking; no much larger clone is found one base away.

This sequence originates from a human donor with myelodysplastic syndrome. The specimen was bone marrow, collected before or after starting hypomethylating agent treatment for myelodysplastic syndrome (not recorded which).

Here the CDR3 is given as CASSLGTGPYEQYF. At the DNA level, the sequence is TGTGCCAGCAGTCTAGGGACAGGGCCCTACGAGCAGTACTTC. The rearrangement joined TRBV2 to TRBJ2-7, with 9 bases in between that match TRBD1. The germline V and J ends show losses of 5 bases and 2 bases respectively, and no gene match explains 4 bases of the junction. CDR1 SNHLY and CDR2 FYNNEI were looked up in the germline V gene. The CDR3, cysteine through phenylalanine, is 14 amino acids long. The only DNA kept is the CDR3, 42 bases in frame from the first base.